What follows are 18 T cell receptor beta chains derived from one specimen sequenced in a study of T cells in Graves' hyperthyroidism and ophthalmopathy. Researchers amplified the TCR beta CDR3 regions from RNA transcripts. Using the HTBI primer set, a first-round RT-PCR was run on the TCR CDR3. TCRdb redid the calling of the multiplex PCR reads with MiXCR, one entry per CDR3 protein. The sample yields about 610,000 distinct CDR3 sequences, about 43% seen once. Sequencing was performed on peripheral blood or thyroid tissue (not recorded which). Receptors were obtained from a woman aged 18 to 35 with Graves' hyperthyroidism.

The chain links TRBV5-1 to TRBJ1-2; weak D call: TRBD1 (6 bases). This CDR3 has 12 amino acids. Deletions cut 2 bases from V and 12 bases from J, with 14 bases between. Germline V gene sequence: CDR1 SGHRS, CDR2 YFSETQ. The CDR3 nucleotides read TGCGCCAGCAGCTTTCAGGGGCGTGGGGACACCTTC. Amino acid sequence: CASSFQGRGDTF.

This clonotype was seen more than once but under ten times. The chain carries TRBV6-5 and TRBJ1-1; TRBD1 agrees at 9 bases. V was clipped by 5 bases and J by 1 base; unmatched bases: 2. This CDR3 is built from 14 residues. Germline-derived CDR1 and CDR2 are MNHEY and SVGAGI. DNA for the CDR3: TGTGCCAGCAGTGACAGGGGGGGGAACACTGAAGCTTTCTTT. This gives the protein CASSDRGGNTEAFF.

Ten or more counts support this clonotype. CDR3 sequence reads: CASSIPRYNQPQHF. The CDR3 DNA reads TGTGCCAGTAGTATACCCAGATACAATCAGCCCCAGCATTTT. The J gene is TRBJ1-5, the V gene TRBV19; unclear D gene. CDR1 LNHDA and CDR2 SQIVND come from the germline V gene (reference sequence). There are 14 residues in the CDR3. V was shortened by 2 bases and J by 3 bases, with 8 bases between the two germline ends.

For this clonotype: This is likely a read error, given that the CDR3 carries no conserved phenylalanine or tryptophan at its end. The limits of the CDR3 on the DNA are not certain, so only TCRdb's listed CDR3 is given. V and J are TRBV12-3 or TRBV12-4 and TRBJ1-1; the table's D call, TRBD1, was not checked against the DNA. The CDR3 contains 9 residues when both ends are counted. The CDR3 here is CASSQQGFL.

This clonotype was counted many times. This sequence joins TRBV15 and TRBJ2-3; the D gene is possibly TRBD1 (6 bases). Germline V CDR1 and CDR2: LNHNV, YYDKDF (reference sequence). The CDR3 is 14 residues long. Trimming took off 1 base at V and 1 base at J, with 6 bases between the two ends. CDR3 region: CATSRGQGTDTQYF. CDR3 nucleotide sequence: TGTGCCACCAGCAGAGGACAGGGCACAGATACGCAGTATTTT.

About this clonotype: Being one base from a much bigger clone, this may be a read error. The chain is built from TRBV7-2 and TRBJ1-1; possible D gene TRBD1, 5 bases. Trimming removed 4 bases from V and 5 bases from J, with 14 bases in between. The CDR3 is 14 amino acids. From germline, CDR1 is SGHTA and CDR2 FQGNSA. CDR3 in DNA: TGTGCCAGCAGCTGGGACGGGGCGGGTACTGAAGCTTTCTTT. It yields the protein CASSWDGAGTEAFF.

The V call is TRBV24-1, the J call TRBJ1-2; TRBD1 aligns across 9 bases. V lost 4 bases and J lost 7; bases outside the gene matches: 12. This CDR3 is built from 16 residues. Per the germline V gene, CDR1 is KGHDR and CDR2 is SFDVKD. CDR3 region: CATSDPARQGQGGYTF. CDR3 nucleotides: TGTGCCACCAGTGACCCAGCTCGACAGGGACAGGGTGGCTACACCTTC.

The chain couples TRBV20-1 to TRBJ1-6; TRBD1 is a possible D gene (5 bases). Trimming cost V 3 bases and J 10 bases, with 13 bases left between them. Germline V gives CDR1 DFQATT, CDR2 SNEGSKA (reference sequence). The CDR3 covers 13 residues. Written as DNA, the CDR3 is TGCAGTGCTAGCCCTAGCGGGGGATCACCCCTCCACTTT. Residues: CSASPSGGSPLHF.

This clonotype was observed a few times. The genes are TRBV6-5 and TRBJ1-2, with D perhaps TRBD1 (5 bases). Germline-derived CDR1 and CDR2 are MNHEY and SVGAGI. This CDR3 is built from 14 residues. Trimming cost V 3 bases and J 4 bases, with 12 bases left between them. The CDR3 reads CASSYSGRGYGYTF. DNA for the CDR3: TGTGCCAGCAGTTATAGCGGGAGGGGCTATGGCTACACCTTC.

The chain employs TRBV7-9 and TRBJ2-7; 16 nucleotides match TRBD2. The DNA matches TRBJ2-1 better at its end, which makes the J call doubtful. Looked up from germline, CDR1 is SEHNR and CDR2 is FQNEAQ (reference sequence). This CDR3 has 16 residues. CDR3: CASSPGLAGGPNEQFF. Written as DNA, the CDR3 is TGTGCCAGCAGCCCGGGACTAGCGGGAGGGCCCAATGAGCAGTTCTTC.

Comment on this clonotype: The conserved closing phenylalanine or tryptophan is absent in this CDR3, likely reflecting a read error. This chain connects TRBV3-1 to TRBJ1-2; perhaps TRBD1 as D (5 bases). Germline values: CDR1 LGHDT, CDR2 YNNKEL (reference sequence). The CDR3 sequence is 16 residues long. Trimming took off 2 bases at V and 4 bases at J, with 17 bases between the two ends. As DNA, the CDR3 is TGTGCCAGCAGCCAAAAGTTCTCGGAAGGGGCCTATGGCTACACCCTC. This gives the protein CASSQKFSEGAYGYTL.

The J gene is TRBJ1-5, the V gene TRBV7-9; D gene unclear. The CDR3 contains 13 residues. V gave up 1 base and J gave up 11 bases, with 12 bases separating them. Germline CDR1 SEHNR, CDR2 FQNEAQ (reference sequence). In nucleotides, the CDR3 is TGTGCCAGCAGCTTAGACTCCGTGGTGGCCCAGCATTTT. Amino acids: CASSLDSVVAQHF.

This clonotype was detected many times. The V call is TRBV13, the J call TRBJ2-5; TRBD2 might be the D (5 bases). CDR1 is PRHDT, CDR2 FYEKMQ, per germline (reference sequence). There are 16 residues in the CDR3. Trimming removed 2 bases at V and 0 bases at J, with 13 bases between. CDR3 in amino acids: CASSLLDYGNQETQYF. CDR3 coding DNA: TGTGCCAGCAGCTTATTAGATTACGGGAACCAAGAGACCCAGTACTTC. The variable domain in full, with the rest retrieved from reference TRBV13 and TRBJ2-5, is AAGVIQSPRHLIKEKRETATLKCYPIPRHDTVYWYQQGPGQDPQFLISFYEKMQSDKGSIPDRFSAQQFSDYHSELNMSSLELGDSALYFCASSLLDYGNQETQYFGPGTRLLVL.

The rearrangement uses TRBV12-3 or TRBV12-4 and TRBJ1-2, with a possible D match to TRBD1 (5 bases). The V end was cut by 5 bases, the J end by 4 bases, with 14 bases between. The CDR3 has 14 residues. The DNA of the CDR3 is TGTGCCAGCAGTACTACCGGGACTACCTATGGCTACACCTTC. Its protein is CASSTTGTTYGYTF.

V and J are TRBV29-1 and TRBJ1-2; D gene uncertain. The V gene lost 3 bases and the J gene lost 8 bases, with 16 bases spanning the gap. The V gene's germline CDR1 is SQVTM and CDR2 ANQGSEA. The CDR3 extends over 13 amino acids. The CDR3 loop reads CSVDPSIDGGYTF. CDR3 bases: TGCAGCGTTGACCCCTCTATTGACGGAGGCTACACCTTC.

The sample holds many counts of this clonotype. This chain uses TRBV7-3 with TRBJ2-2, with D uncertain. CDR1 and CDR2 (germline): SGHTA, FQGTGA. This CDR3 region has 14 residues. The V gene lost 3 bases and the J gene lost 6 bases, with 11 bases spanning the gap. CDR3: CASSFSSYPGELFF. CDR3 nucleotide sequence: TGTGCCAGCAGCTTCAGCAGTTACCCCGGGGAGCTGTTTTTT. Complete variable domain (other parts from reference TRBV7-3 and TRBJ2-2): GAGVSQTPSNKVTEKGKYVELRCDPISGHTALYWYRQSLGQGPEFLIYFQGTGAADDSGLPNDRFFAVRPEGSVSTLKIQRTERGDSAVYLCASSFSSYPGELFFGEGSRLTVL.

The rearrangement uses TRBV7-2 and TRBJ2-5, with 12 bases identical to TRBD2. Germline loops: CDR1 SGHTA, CDR2 FQGNSA. CDR3 length equals 17 residues. J lost 5 bases, V lost 5 bases, and 12 bases had no gene match. The CDR3 loop is CASSPYRLAGEVETQYF. CDR3 DNA: TGTGCCAGCAGCCCCTACCGACTAGCGGGAGAGGTGGAGACCCAGTACTTC.

The chain links TRBV24-1 to TRBJ2-7, with 8 bases lining up with TRBD2. Germline V gene lookup returns CDR1 KGHDR and CDR2 SFDVKD. The ends lost 0 bases at V and 7 bases at J; junction bases unmatched: 10. The CDR3 runs 16 residues. The CDR3 sequence: CATSDLVAGNNNEQYF. The CDR3 coding sequence is TGTGCCACCAGTGATTTGGTAGCGGGAAATAACAATGAGCAGTACTTC.